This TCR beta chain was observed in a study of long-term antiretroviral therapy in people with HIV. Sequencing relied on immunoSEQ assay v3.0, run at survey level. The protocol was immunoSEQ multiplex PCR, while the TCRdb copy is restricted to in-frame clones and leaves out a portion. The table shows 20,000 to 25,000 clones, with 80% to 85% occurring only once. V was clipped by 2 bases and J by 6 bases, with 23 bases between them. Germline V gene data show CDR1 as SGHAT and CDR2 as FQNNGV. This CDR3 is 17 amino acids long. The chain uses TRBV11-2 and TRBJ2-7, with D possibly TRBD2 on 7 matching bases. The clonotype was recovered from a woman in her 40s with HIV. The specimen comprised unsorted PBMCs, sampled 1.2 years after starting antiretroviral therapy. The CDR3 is CASSLTSGRPGGLEQYF. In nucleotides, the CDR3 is TGTGCCAGCAGCTTAACGAGCGGGCGTCCCGGGGGGCTCGAGCAGTACTTC.